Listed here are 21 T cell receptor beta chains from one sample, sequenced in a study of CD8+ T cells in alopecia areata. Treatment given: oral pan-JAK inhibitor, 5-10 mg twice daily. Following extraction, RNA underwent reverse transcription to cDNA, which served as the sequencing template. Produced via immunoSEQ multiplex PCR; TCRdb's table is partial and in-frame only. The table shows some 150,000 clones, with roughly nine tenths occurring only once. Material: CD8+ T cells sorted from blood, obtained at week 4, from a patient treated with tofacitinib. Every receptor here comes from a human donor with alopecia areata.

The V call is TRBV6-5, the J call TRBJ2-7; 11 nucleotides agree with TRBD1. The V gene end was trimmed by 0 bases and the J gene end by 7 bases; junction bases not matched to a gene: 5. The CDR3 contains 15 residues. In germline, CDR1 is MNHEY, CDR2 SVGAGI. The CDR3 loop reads CASSYSGTGGEEQYF. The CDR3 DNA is TGTGCCAGCAGTTACTCCGGGACAGGGGGAGAAGAGCAGTACTTC.

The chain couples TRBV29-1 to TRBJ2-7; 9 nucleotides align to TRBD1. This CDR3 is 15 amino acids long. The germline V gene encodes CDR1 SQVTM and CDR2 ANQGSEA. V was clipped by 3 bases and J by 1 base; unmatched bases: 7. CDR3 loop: CSVEWTGASSYEQYF. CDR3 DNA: TGCAGCGTTGAGTGGACAGGGGCCTCGTCCTACGAGCAGTACTTC.

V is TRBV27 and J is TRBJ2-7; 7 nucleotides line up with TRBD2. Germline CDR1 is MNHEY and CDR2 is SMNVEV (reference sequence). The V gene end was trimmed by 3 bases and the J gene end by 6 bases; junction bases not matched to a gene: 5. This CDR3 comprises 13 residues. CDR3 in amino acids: CASSFRGGSEQYF. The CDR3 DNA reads TGTGCCAGCAGTTTTAGGGGAGGGAGCGAGCAGTACTTC.

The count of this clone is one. CDR3 region: CASSLGGYSNQPQHF. The CDR3 nucleotides read TGCGCCAGCAGCTTGGGTGGTTATAGCAATCAGCCCCAGCATTTT. The chain employs TRBV5-1 and TRBJ1-5; D is unresolved. The length of the CDR3 is 15 residues. From germline, CDR1 is SGHRS and CDR2 YFSETQ. V lost 0 bases and J 0 bases, leaving 7 bases between the germline ends.

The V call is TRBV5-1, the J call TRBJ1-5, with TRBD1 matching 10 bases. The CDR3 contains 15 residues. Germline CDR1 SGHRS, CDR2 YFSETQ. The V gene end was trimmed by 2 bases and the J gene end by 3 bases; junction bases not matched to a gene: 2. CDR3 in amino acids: CASSLGQGDNQPQHF. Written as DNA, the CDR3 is TGCGCCAGCAGCTTAGGACAGGGGGACAATCAGCCCCAGCATTTT.

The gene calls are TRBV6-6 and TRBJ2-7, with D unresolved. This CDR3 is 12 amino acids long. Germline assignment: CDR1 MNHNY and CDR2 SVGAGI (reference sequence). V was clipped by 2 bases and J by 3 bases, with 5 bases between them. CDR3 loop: CASSYPDYEQYF. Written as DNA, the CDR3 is TGTGCCAGCAGTTACCCGGACTACGAGCAGTACTTC.

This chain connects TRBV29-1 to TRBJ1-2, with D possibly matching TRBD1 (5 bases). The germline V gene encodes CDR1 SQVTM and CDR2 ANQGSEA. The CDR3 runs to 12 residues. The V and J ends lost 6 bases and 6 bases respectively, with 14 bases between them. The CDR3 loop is CSVPVLGHGYTF. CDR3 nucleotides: TGCAGCGTCCCGGTGTTGGGGCATGGCTACACCTTC.

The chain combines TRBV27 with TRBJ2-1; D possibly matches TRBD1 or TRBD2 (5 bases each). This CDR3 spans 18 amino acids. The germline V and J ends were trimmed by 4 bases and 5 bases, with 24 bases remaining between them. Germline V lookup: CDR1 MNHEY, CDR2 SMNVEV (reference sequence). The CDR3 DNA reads TGTGCCAGCAGTTCTTTGGGACGCCCGGACCTACCCGACAATGAGCAGTTCTTC. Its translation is CASSSLGRPDLPDNEQFF.

The DNA of the CDR3 is TGCAGCGTGGAGACTAGCGGGAGAACCTCTGAGCAGTTCTTC. This translates into CSVETSGRTSEQFF. The chain recombines TRBV29-1 with TRBJ2-1, with 12 bases aligning to TRBD2. CDR1 SQVTM and CDR2 ANQGSEA come from the germline V gene. The CDR3 consists of 14 residues. The ends lost 6 bases at V and 9 bases at J; junction bases unmatched: 9.

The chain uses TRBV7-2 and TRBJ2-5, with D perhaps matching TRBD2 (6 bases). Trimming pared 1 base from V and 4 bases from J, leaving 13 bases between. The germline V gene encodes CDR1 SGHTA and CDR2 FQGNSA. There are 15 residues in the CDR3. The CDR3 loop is CASSLGGDAAETQYF. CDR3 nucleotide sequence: TGTGCCAGCAGCTTAGGGGGGGATGCAGCAGAGACCCAGTACTTC.

The CDR3 DNA reads TGCAGCGTTGAAGACTTAACTAGCACAGATACGCAGTATTTT. Protein: CSVEDLTSTDTQYF. The rearrangement uses TRBV29-1 and TRBJ2-3; D call uncertain. CDR1 SQVTM and CDR2 ANQGSEA come from the germline V gene. The V end was cut by 0 bases, the J end by 0 bases, with 7 bases between. This CDR3 spans 14 amino acids.

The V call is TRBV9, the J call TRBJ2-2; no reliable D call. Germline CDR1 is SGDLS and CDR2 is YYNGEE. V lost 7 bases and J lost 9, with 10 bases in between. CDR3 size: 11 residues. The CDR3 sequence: CASGPPRELFF. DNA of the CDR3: TGTGCCAGCGGCCCCCCGAGGGAGCTGTTTTTT. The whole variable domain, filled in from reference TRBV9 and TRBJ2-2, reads DSGVTQTPKHLITATGQRVTLRCSPRSGDLSVYWYQQSLDQGLQFLIQYYNGEERAKGNILERFSAQQFPDLHSELNLSSLELGDSALYFCASGPPRELFFGEGSRLTVL.

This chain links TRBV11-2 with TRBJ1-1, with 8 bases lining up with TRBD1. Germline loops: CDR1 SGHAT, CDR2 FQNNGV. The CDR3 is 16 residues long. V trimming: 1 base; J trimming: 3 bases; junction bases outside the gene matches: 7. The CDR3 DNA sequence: TGTGCCAGCAGCTTAGGACAGGGGTTTGGTGACACTGAAGCTTTCTTT. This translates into CASSLGQGFGDTEAFF.

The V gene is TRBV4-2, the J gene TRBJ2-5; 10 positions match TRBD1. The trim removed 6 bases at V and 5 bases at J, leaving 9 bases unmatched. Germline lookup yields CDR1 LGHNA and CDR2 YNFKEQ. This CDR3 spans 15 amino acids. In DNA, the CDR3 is TGTGCCAGCAGTTCCCTGACAGGGGGCTATGAGACCCAGTACTTC. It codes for CASSSLTGGYETQYF.

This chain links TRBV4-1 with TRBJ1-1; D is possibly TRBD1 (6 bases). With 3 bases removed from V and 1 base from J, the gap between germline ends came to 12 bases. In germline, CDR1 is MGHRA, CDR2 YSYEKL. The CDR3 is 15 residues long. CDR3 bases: TGCGCCAGCAGCCACCGCCGGACAGCGAACACTGAAGCTTTCTTT. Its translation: CASSHRRTANTEAFF.

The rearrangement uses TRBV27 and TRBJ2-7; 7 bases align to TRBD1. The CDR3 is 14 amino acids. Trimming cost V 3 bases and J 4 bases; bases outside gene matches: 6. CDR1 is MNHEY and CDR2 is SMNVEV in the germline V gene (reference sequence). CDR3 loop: CASSFPGQVYEQYF. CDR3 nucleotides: TGTGCCAGCAGTTTCCCCGGACAGGTTTACGAGCAGTACTTC.

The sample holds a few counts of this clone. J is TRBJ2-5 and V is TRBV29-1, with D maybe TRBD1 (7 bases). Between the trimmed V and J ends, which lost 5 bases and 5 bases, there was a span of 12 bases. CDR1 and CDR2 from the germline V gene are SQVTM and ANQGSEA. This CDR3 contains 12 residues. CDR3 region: CSVPGGPETQYF. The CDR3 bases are TGCAGCGTTCCAGGGGGGCCCGAGACCCAGTACTTC.

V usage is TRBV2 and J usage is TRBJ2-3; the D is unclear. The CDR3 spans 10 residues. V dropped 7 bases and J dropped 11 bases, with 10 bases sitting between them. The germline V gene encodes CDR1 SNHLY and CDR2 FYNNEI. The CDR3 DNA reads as TGTGCCAGCACCGGTCGCGGGCAGTATTTT. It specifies CASTGRGQYF.

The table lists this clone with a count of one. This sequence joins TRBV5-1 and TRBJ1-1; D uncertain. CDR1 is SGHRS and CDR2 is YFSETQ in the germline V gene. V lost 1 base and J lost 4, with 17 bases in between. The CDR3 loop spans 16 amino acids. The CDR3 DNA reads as TGCGCCAGCAGCTTGCAGTCGATTTCTCGAGCCACTGAAGCTTTCTTT. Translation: CASSLQSISRATEAFF.

The chain's CDR3 is CASRTLQEGDTEAFF. The CDR3 DNA sequence: TGTGCCAGCAGAACCCTGCAGGAGGGGGACACTGAAGCTTTCTTT. The chain recombines TRBV7-6 with TRBJ1-1; possible D gene TRBD1, 6 bases. V lost 6 bases and J 3 bases, leaving 17 bases between the germline ends. Germline loops: CDR1 SGHVS, CDR2 FNYEAQ. This CDR3 is 15 amino acids long.

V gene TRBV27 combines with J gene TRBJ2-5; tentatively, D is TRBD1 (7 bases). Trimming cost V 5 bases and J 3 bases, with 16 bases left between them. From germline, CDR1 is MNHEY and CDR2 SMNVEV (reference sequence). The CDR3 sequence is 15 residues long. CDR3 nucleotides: TGTGCCAGCAGTCAGGGGGGCAGGGATAAAGAGACCCAGTACTTC. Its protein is CASSQGGRDKETQYF.